This TCR beta chain was sequenced for a study of radiotherapy plus CTLA-4 blockade in lung cancer. Findings and caveats of the study: After radiotherapy and ipilimumab, tumor-derived clones expanded in peripheral blood.

Of note for this clone: No antigen is known for it.

The method was immunoSEQ multiplex PCR; TCRdb's version includes in-frame clones alone and lacks a portion of them. The sample holds about 72,000 clones, 78% seen once. Germline lookup yields CDR1 SGHVS and CDR2 FQNEAQ. The V end was cut by 3 bases, the J end by 6 bases, with 12 bases between. The CDR3 has 14 residues. The TCR was taken from a human donor with non-small cell lung cancer who had a complete response to radiotherapy plus ipilimumab. The chain uses TRBV7-8 and TRBJ2-1, with D possibly TRBD1 on 6 matching bases. The material sequenced was peripheral blood, taken from a patient treated with radiotherapy plus ipilimumab. For the CDR3, the DNA is TGTGCCAGCAGCTTGTACTCAGGGGTCAATGAGCAGTTCTTC. Its protein is CASSLYSGVNEQFF.